Presented here are 27 T cell receptor beta chains from one specimen sequenced in a study of blood T cell repertoires in COVID-19. The table came from immunoSEQ multiplex PCR; TCRdb's copy has only in-frame clones and leaves some out. The table has over 250,000 clones, approximately 89% seen once. Input material: peripheral blood. All receptors derive from a woman aged 60-75 years with acute or convalescent COVID-19.

This chain joins TRBV28 and TRBJ2-3; TRBD2 aligns across 7 bases. V lost 2 bases to trimming and J lost 6 bases; unmatched junction nucleotides: 2. CDR1 and CDR2 (germline): MDHEN, SYDVKM. CDR3 length: 13 residues. The CDR3 reads CASSLTSEDTQYF. The CDR3 region has the DNA TGTGCCAGCAGTTTAACTAGCGAGGATACGCAGTATTTT.

As DNA, the CDR3 is TGTGCCAGCAGTTTGGCAGGGTCGAATGAGCAGTTCTTC. Translated, it gives CASSLAGSNEQFF. The chain employs TRBV27 and TRBJ2-1, with D perhaps matching TRBD1 (5 bases). V shed 3 bases and J shed 7 bases, with 10 bases lying between them. This CDR3 is 13 amino acids long. CDR1 is MNHEY and CDR2 is SMNVEV in the germline V gene (reference sequence).

This clone was seen more than once but under ten times. The chain is built from TRBV7-3 and TRBJ2-7; TRBD2 agrees at 8 bases. The J segment lost 5 bases and the V segment lost 3 bases, leaving 9 bases of the junction unmatched. The CDR3 is made up of 15 amino acids. CDR1 SGHTA and CDR2 FQGTGA come from the germline V gene. The CDR3 region has the DNA TGTGCCAGCAGCTTTACTAGCGGACCTCCCAACGAGCAGTACTTC. Translation gives CASSFTSGPPNEQYF.

This sequence joins TRBV5-1 and TRBJ2-5, with D possibly matching TRBD2 (5 bases). CDR3 length: 13 residues. Trimming stripped 8 bases from V and 8 bases from J, with 19 bases between. Per germline, CDR1 SGHRS and CDR2 YFSETQ. CDR3 amino acids: CASYTGNGRTQYF. DNA of the CDR3: TGCGCCAGTTACACCGGGAATGGGAGAACCCAGTACTTC.

This clone was observed a few times. This chain links TRBV15 with TRBJ2-7; possibly TRBD1 for D (6 bases). Trimming removed 3 bases from V and 2 bases from J, with 8 bases in between. CDR3 size: 13 residues. Germline CDR1 LNHNV, CDR2 YYDKDF (reference sequence). CDR3 amino acids: CATSSDRPYEQYF. CDR3 sequence (DNA): TGTGCCACCAGCAGCGACAGGCCCTACGAGCAGTACTTC.

The V gene is TRBV28, the J gene TRBJ1-1; the D gene is possibly TRBD1 (5 bases). V was cut by 6 bases and J by 6 bases, with 23 bases left in between. Germline V CDR1 and CDR2: MDHEN, SYDVKM. CDR3 length: 16 residues. The CDR3 DNA follows: TGTGCCAGCAGGCCCGGGGAGGGGTCCAGTTCTCCTGAAGCTTTCTTT. It is translated as CASRPGEGSSSPEAFF.

The genes are TRBV15 and TRBJ2-7; 9 nucleotides agree with TRBD1. This CDR3 region has 13 residues. With V trimmed by 3 bases and J by 6 bases, 3 bases remained unmatched. CDR1 is LNHNV and CDR2 is YYDKDF in the germline V gene (reference sequence). The CDR3 DNA sequence: TGTGCCACCAGCAGTGCGACAGGGGGCGAGCAGTACTTC. It encodes CATSSATGGEQYF.

V is TRBV18 and J is TRBJ2-7, with 8 bases matching TRBD1. Germline CDR1 is KGHSH and CDR2 is LQKENI. There are 15 residues in the CDR3. V lost 5 bases and J lost 3; bases outside the gene matches: 9. The CDR3, as DNA: TGTGCCAGCTCAGGGATGGGACAGGTGAACTACGAGCAGTACTTC. Translating gives CASSGMGQVNYEQYF. Together with reference TRBV18 and TRBJ2-7, the CDR3 gives the full variable domain: NAGVMQNPRHLVRRRGQEARLRCSPMKGHSHVYWYRQLPEEGLKFMVYLQKENIIDESGMPKERFSAEFPKEGPSILRIQQVVRGDSAAYFCASSGMGQVNYEQYFGPGTRLTVT.

This chain uses TRBV4-3 with TRBJ2-3, with 7 bases that match TRBD1. The CDR3 has 14 residues. V lost 1 base, J lost 6 bases, and 4 bases stayed unmatched. Germline lookup yields CDR1 LGHNA and CDR2 YSLEER. The CDR3 DNA sequence: TGCGCCAGCAGCCAAGGAGGGGGCCGGGATACGCAGTATTTT. This gives the protein CASSQGGGRDTQYF.

The genes are TRBV7-6 and TRBJ2-2; 8 bases align to TRBD2. The CDR3 loop spans 15 amino acids. Trimming at V came to 5 bases and at J to 6 bases, leaving 8 bases not matched to a gene. The germline V gene has CDR1 SGHVS and CDR2 FNYEAQ. Here the CDR3 reads CASSPGRAGAGELFF. The CDR3 bases are TGTGCCAGCAGCCCCGGGAGGGCGGGGGCCGGGGAGCTGTTTTTT.

V and J are TRBV6-5 and TRBJ2-1; 10 bases are a match to TRBD1. With 2 bases clipped from V and 5 bases from J, the junction kept 3 bases outside the gene matches. The germline CDR1 and CDR2 sequences are MNHEY and SVGAGI. This CDR3 has 15 amino acids. The CDR3 spells CASSYGDRGHNEQFF. CDR3 DNA: TGTGCCAGCAGTTACGGGGACAGGGGACACAATGAGCAGTTCTTC.

V gene TRBV2 combines with J gene TRBJ2-3; D is ambiguous. The CDR3 is made up of 13 amino acids. CDR1 SNHLY and CDR2 FYNNEI come from the germline V gene. The ends were cut back, 4 bases at V and 1 base at J, with 6 bases in the middle. CDR3 amino acids: CASSGGRTDTQYF. DNA of the CDR3: TGTGCCAGCAGTGGCGGCCGCACAGATACGCAGTATTTT.

This clone appeared a few times. The rearrangement uses TRBV28 and TRBJ1-2; the D gene is possibly TRBD1 (6 bases). The CDR3 consists of 14 residues. V lost 6 bases and J 2 bases, leaving 13 bases between the germline ends. Germline CDR1 is MDHEN and CDR2 is SYDVKM. The CDR3 DNA reads as TGTGCCAGCAGAATGACAGGTACCAACTATGGCTACACCTTC. Amino acid sequence: CASRMTGTNYGYTF.

V gene TRBV7-2 combines with J gene TRBJ1-2; 7 nucleotides align to TRBD1. Per germline, CDR1 SGHTA and CDR2 FQGNSA. V was clipped by 0 bases and J by 4 bases; unmatched bases: 2. This CDR3 has 14 residues. This CDR3 reads CASSLAGQPYGYTF. CDR3 coding DNA: TGTGCCAGCAGCTTAGCGGGACAGCCCTATGGCTACACCTTC.

The genes are TRBV15 and TRBJ2-7, with no clear D. There are 13 residues in the CDR3. Deletions cut 0 bases from V and 0 bases from J, with 3 bases between. Per germline, CDR1 LNHNV and CDR2 YYDKDF (reference sequence). The CDR3 bases are TGTGCCACCAGCAGAGATCACTCCTACGAGCAGTACTTC. Its translation: CATSRDHSYEQYF.

The chain recombines TRBV5-6 with TRBJ1-1; D is unresolved. In germline, CDR1 is SGHDT, CDR2 YYEEEE. The CDR3 covers 13 residues. The V end was cut by 1 base, the J end by 10 bases, with 14 bases between. CDR3 sequence: CASSLSQVLGAFF. The CDR3 DNA reads TGTGCCAGCAGCTTGAGCCAGGTCCTCGGAGCTTTCTTT.

This clone was picked up a small number of times. V usage is TRBV6-2 or TRBV6-3 and J usage is TRBJ1-6; possibly TRBD1 for D (5 bases). CDR1 and CDR2 (germline): MNHEY, SVGEGT. The V gene lost 2 bases and the J gene lost 7 bases, with 9 bases spanning the gap. The CDR3 loop spans 14 amino acids. CDR3 nucleotide sequence: TGTGCCAGCAGTTACACGCCAGGGAATTCACCCCTCCACTTT. Amino acids: CASSYTPGNSPLHF.

The V gene is TRBV6-5, the J gene TRBJ1-2; D is unresolved. Germline loops: CDR1 MNHEY, CDR2 SVGAGI. Trimming stripped 7 bases from V and 0 bases from J, with 12 bases between. This CDR3 is built from 14 residues. CDR3 sequence: CASTSQPSNYGYTF. CDR3 bases: TGTGCCAGCACTTCACAGCCGTCTAACTATGGCTACACCTTC.

This clone was counted between two and nine times. The chain is built from TRBV11-2 and TRBJ2-3; TRBD2 matches 13 bases. The CDR3 has 17 amino acids. The germline V gene has CDR1 SGHAT and CDR2 FQNNGV. The V and J ends lost 1 base and 2 bases, in that order; junction bases with no gene match: 3. As DNA, the CDR3 is TGTGCCAGCAGCTTAGCGGGACTAGCGGGACTCACAGATACGCAGTATTTT. Protein: CASSLAGLAGLTDTQYF.

J is TRBJ2-3 and V is TRBV6-5; D is unclear. The V gene lost 6 bases and the J gene lost 4 bases, with 14 bases spanning the gap. Germline CDR1 MNHEY, CDR2 SVGAGI. CDR3 length: 14 residues. DNA of the CDR3: TGTGCCAGCAGCCTATCTCGGGTATCAGATACGCAGTATTTT. Protein product: CASSLSRVSDTQYF.

This chain uses TRBV27 with TRBJ2-2, with TRBD2 as a possible D gene (5 bases). The CDR3 contains 16 residues. Trimming shortened V by 2 bases and J by 5 bases, and 15 bases separated the two germline ends. In germline, CDR1 is MNHEY, CDR2 SMNVEV (reference sequence). As DNA, the CDR3 is TGTGCCAGCAGTTTAAGGGTGGGAGTAGGGACCGGGGAGCTGTTTTTT. This translates into CASSLRVGVGTGELFF.

The chain couples TRBV19 to TRBJ2-5; 8 bases agree with TRBD1. Trimming at V came to 3 bases and at J to 5 bases, leaving 8 bases not matched to a gene. CDR3 size: 15 residues. Per germline, CDR1 LNHDA and CDR2 SQIVND (reference sequence). CDR3 loop: CASSIAGQVGETQYF. CDR3 DNA: TGTGCCAGTAGTATCGCGGGACAGGTGGGGGAGACCCAGTACTTC.

This chain joins TRBV4-3 and TRBJ2-1, with D maybe TRBD2 (6 bases). Germline V gives CDR1 LGHNA, CDR2 YSLEER. The CDR3 is made up of 16 amino acids. Deletions cut 2 bases from V and 9 bases from J, with 20 bases between. CDR3: CASSQPPSGARGEQFF. DNA for the CDR3: TGCGCCAGCAGCCAACCTCCCTCGGGAGCGCGGGGTGAGCAGTTCTTC.

The chain has TRBV5-4 and TRBJ2-4; 9 bases are shared with TRBD2. Losses at the gene ends were 0 bases for V and 0 bases for J; bases not matched to a gene: 7. The length of the CDR3 is 18 residues. Per germline, CDR1 SGHNT and CDR2 YYREEE (reference sequence). CDR3 amino acids: CASSLGGGAGIAKNIQYF. The CDR3 coding sequence is TGTGCCAGCAGCTTGGGCGGGGGGGCCGGTATAGCCAAAAACATTCAGTACTTC.

This chain links TRBV24-1 with TRBJ2-2; perhaps TRBD2 as D (5 bases). The germline gives CDR1 KGHDR, CDR2 SFDVKD. V was shortened by 5 bases and J by 3 bases, with 9 bases between the two germline ends. The CDR3 spans 14 residues. This CDR3 reads CATSGGLDTGELFF. The DNA of the CDR3 is TGTGCCACCAGTGGAGGGTTGGACACCGGGGAGCTGTTTTTT.

The chain is built from TRBV5-1 and TRBJ2-3; 9 bases line up with TRBD2. The junction had 3 bases not matched to a gene; V was cut back by 1 base and J by 0 bases. CDR1 SGHRS and CDR2 YFSETQ come from the germline V gene. The CDR3 runs to 16 residues. The CDR3 DNA reads as TGCGCCAGCAGCTTGAACCTAGCGGGGAGCACAGATACGCAGTATTTT. Translation: CASSLNLAGSTDTQYF.

The chain recombines TRBV5-1 with TRBJ2-2; 9 bases agree with TRBD2. Germline V gives CDR1 SGHRS, CDR2 YFSETQ. There are 20 residues in the CDR3. Trimming cost V 1 base and J 6 bases; bases outside gene matches: 19. The CDR3 spells CASSLSQGLAGTQGAGELFF. DNA of the CDR3: TGCGCCAGCAGCTTGTCGCAGGGCCTAGCGGGGACCCAAGGAGCCGGGGAGCTGTTTTTT.